This passage covers 6 T cell receptor beta chains from one sample sequenced in a study of monozygotic twins with inflammatory bowel disease. TCRdb reprocessed the 5' RACE reads and keeps a single row for each CDR3 protein, giving no DNA. This specimen shows about 140,000 distinct CDR3 sequences; the ten leading clones hold about 1.2%. Source material: blood. The receptors were sampled from a human donor with ulcerative colitis or Crohn's disease, or a healthy co-twin of an affected twin (not recorded which).

The V gene is TRBV20-1, the J gene TRBJ2-1; TCRdb gives TRBD1 as the D gene, but with no DNA this cannot be confirmed. The CDR3 is 15 amino acids. Per germline, CDR1 DFQATT and CDR2 SNEGSKA (reference sequence). The CDR3 reads CSAEAQGLRYNEQFF.

The chain links TRBV7-9 to TRBJ2-7; TCRdb outputs TRBD1, but without DNA this stays unchecked. Per germline, CDR1 SEHNR and CDR2 FQNEAQ (reference sequence). The CDR3 sequence is 12 residues long. The CDR3 loop is CASSLTGHEQYF.

This CDR3 reads CAISPAGQGQETQYF. This chain uses TRBV10-3 with TRBJ2-5; checking the TCRdb D call of TRBD1 is not possible without DNA. The germline CDR1 and CDR2 sequences are ENHRY and SYGVKD. The CDR3 runs to 15 residues.

The gene calls are TRBV6-5 and TRBJ2-3; no DNA is available, so the TRBD2 call from TCRdb remains unchecked. CDR3 length: 15 residues. Germline V gives CDR1 MNHEY, CDR2 SVGAGI. The chain's CDR3 is CASSSPAGDTDTQYF.

V usage is TRBV3-1 and J usage is TRBJ1-1. The CDR3 covers 13 residues. Germline V gene sequence: CDR1 LGHDT, CDR2 YNNKEL (reference sequence). The CDR3 protein is CASSQDLSRAAFF.

This chain connects TRBV7-2 to TRBJ1-2. Germline values: CDR1 SGHTA, CDR2 FQGNSA. The CDR3 sequence is 12 residues long. CDR3 region: CASSSGVHGYTF.